Listed below are T cell receptor beta chains from one sample, sequenced in a study of blood T cells in healthy people across ages. TCRdb reanalysed the 5' RACE reads using MiXCR and keeps one entry per CDR3 protein. Of more than 1,400,000 distinct CDR3 sequences in the sample, around 39% were seen once. The sequencing sample was made of blood. All receptors come from a woman younger than 35 in good health. CDR3s include the opening cysteine and the closing phenylalanine or tryptophan. A D gene is named only where the DNA matches it firmly. Only some rows state a clone size, as once, few, many or a class for expanded clones.

j_call | clone_size | d_call | v_call | cdr3_aa | cdr3_nt
TRBJ2-3 | - | - | TRBV20-1 | CSARDTSNADTQYF | TGCAGTGCTAGAGATACTAGCAACGCAGATACGCAGTATTTT
TRBJ2-7 | - | TRBD1 | TRBV29-1 | CSVGTGQYNEQYF | TGCAGCGTTGGGACAGGACAATACAATGAGCAGTACTTC
TRBJ2-7 | once | - | TRBV3-1 | CASSQRERYEQYF | TGTGCCAGCAGCCAACGGGAGCGGTACGAGCAGTACTTC
TRBJ1-2 | few | - | TRBV29-1 | CSVDQGLANYGYTF | TGCAGCGTTGACCAGGGCTTAGCTAACTATGGCTACACCTTC
TRBJ2-7 | - | - | TRBV20-1 | CSASTGARYNEQYF | TGCAGTGCTAGTACGGGGGCGCGGTACAATGAGCAGTACTTC
TRBJ2-7 | - | - | TRBV18 | CASSPPGLVNRDEQYF | TGTGCCAGCTCGCCCCCGGGTTTAGTAAATCGTGACGAGCAGTACTTC
TRBJ2-3 | - | TRBD2 | TRBV2 | CASSGGTSGSTDMQYF | TGTGCCAGCAGTGGAGGGACTAGCGGGAGCACAGATATGCAGTATTTT
TRBJ1-1 | few | TRBD1 | TRBV20-1 | CSARRGQGAWMNTEAFF | TGCAGTGCTAGGCGAGGACAGGGGGCTTGGATGAACACTGAAGCTTTCTTT
TRBJ2-7 | - | - | TRBV5-1 | CASSLEGGPLHEQYF | TGCGCCAGCAGCTTGGAGGGGGGGCCGCTCCACGAGCAGTACTTC
TRBJ2-3 | many | - | TRBV5-1 | CASSLVSTDTQYF | TGCGCCAGCAGCTTGGTATCTACAGATACGCAGTATTTT
TRBJ2-5 | - | TRBD1 | TRBV6-5 | CASGQGPGDQYF | TGTGCCAGCGGACAGGGCCCGGGGGACCAGTACTTC
TRBJ2-3 | - | - | TRBV12-5 | CASGLVQGSADTQYF | TGTGCTAGTGGTTTGGTACAAGGAAGCGCAGATACGCAGTATTTT
TRBJ2-1 | - | TRBD1 | TRBV6-5 | CASSRQGLYNEQFF | TGTGCCAGCAGTAGACAGGGTCTCTACAATGAGCAGTTCTTC
TRBJ1-1 | few | - | TRBV29-1 | CSVKGAATEAFF | TGCAGCGTTAAGGGTGCGGCCACTGAAGCTTTCTTT
TRBJ2-1 | once | TRBD2 | TRBV20-1 | CSARVAGVDNEQFF | TGCAGTGCTAGAGTAGCGGGAGTAGACAATGAGCAGTTCTTC
TRBJ2-7 | - | - | TRBV6-5 | CATQADFGNEQYF | TGTGCCACCCAGGCGGACTTCGGGAATGAGCAGTACTTC
TRBJ1-6 | few | - | TRBV20-1 | CSARVTGHWSAPLHF | TGCAGTGCTAGAGTTACCGGACACTGGTCTGCACCCCTCCACTTT
TRBJ2-3 | - | - | TRBV20-1 | CSARDHGDTQYF | TGCAGTGCTAGAGATCACGGAGATACGCAGTATTTT
TRBJ2-2 | - | - | TRBV28 | CASSLGGAWNTGELFF | TGTGCCAGCAGTTTAGGGGGAGCCTGGAACACCGGGGAGCTGTTTTTT
TRBJ2-7 | - | - | TRBV29-1 | CSVGRTDLEQYF | TGCAGCGTTGGAAGGACAGATCTCGAGCAGTACTTC
TRBJ1-4 | few | - | TRBV20-1 | CSAIGWGSSNEKLFF | TGCAGTGCTATTGGGTGGGGGTCTTCGAATGAAAAACTGTTTTTT
TRBJ2-3 | - | TRBD2 | TRBV7-6 | CASSLEVAGSADTQYF | TGTGCCAGCAGCTTAGAGGTAGCGGGAAGCGCAGATACGCAGTATTTT
TRBJ1-1 | - | TRBD1 | TRBV12-3/TRBV12-4 | CASSPPIGTGVTEAFF | TGTGCCAGCAGCCCCCCGATTGGGACAGGGGTCACTGAAGCTTTCTTT
TRBJ2-1 | - | - | TRBV3-1 | CASSQDPYTVEQFF | TGTGCCAGCAGCCAAGACCCCTACACGGTAGAGCAGTTCTTC
TRBJ2-5 | - | TRBD2 | TRBV7-9 | CASSLVASGSLGTQYF | TGTGCCAGCAGCTTAGTGGCTAGCGGGAGCCTCGGGACCCAGTACTTC
TRBJ2-2 | - | - | TRBV7-9 | CASPVGPNTGELFF | TGTGCCAGCCCCGTGGGCCCGAACACCGGGGAGCTGTTTTTT
TRBJ2-7 | - | - | TRBV28 | CASSLGFNEQYF | TGTGCCAGCAGTTTAGGATTTAACGAGCAGTACTTC
TRBJ1-2 | once | - | TRBV18 | CASSRGGSLYGYTF | TGTGCCAGCTCACGTGGAGGATCCCTATATGGCTACACCTTC
TRBJ2-5 | - | TRBD1 | TRBV29-1 | CSVGWAGGIGQYF | TGCAGCGTGGGGTGGGCAGGGGGAATCGGCCAGTACTTC
TRBJ1-2 | - | - | TRBV5-1 | CASSTTRGSYGYTF | TGCGCCAGCAGCACCACTAGGGGATCCTATGGCTACACCTTC
TRBJ2-1 | few | - | TRBV7-6 | CASTQWRESDNEQFF | TGTGCCAGCACCCAATGGCGGGAATCCGACAATGAGCAGTTCTTC
TRBJ2-7 | - | TRBD2 | TRBV11-2 | CASSLALAVSYEQYF | TGTGCCAGCAGCTTAGCCCTAGCGGTCTCCTACGAGCAGTACTTC
TRBJ2-7 | - | - | TRBV6-5 | CASSYWVPVGFSEQYF | TGTGCCAGCAGTTACTGGGTCCCTGTTGGGTTTTCCGAGCAGTACTTC
TRBJ2-4 | few | TRBD1 | TRBV6-5 | CASSLQGAEAKNIQYF | TGTGCCAGCAGTCTACAGGGGGCAGAGGCCAAAAACATTCAGTACTTC